Below are 17 T cell receptor beta chains sequenced from a single sample in a study of prognosis after radiotherapy for stage I lung cancer. Two rounds of multiplex PCR amplified TCR beta CDR3 from genomic DNA. The first PCR round targeted every TRBV and TRBJ gene with specific primers. TCRdb called the multiplex PCR reads again in MiXCR, with one record for every CDR3 protein. The sample consists of 15,000 to 20,000 distinct CDR3 sequences, around 30% of them appearing once. Material: PBMCs, obtained before or after stereotactic body radiation therapy (not recorded which). The receptor source for this set is a donor over 45 with non-small cell lung cancer.

This clonotype was recorded many times. The rearrangement links TRBV10-2 to TRBJ2-2; 11 positions match TRBD2. V shed 10 bases, J shed 5 bases, and the junction held 12 bases outside the gene matches. This CDR3 spans 16 amino acids. The germline CDR1 and CDR2 sequences are WSHSY and SAAADI. The CDR3 loop reads CAILVRASGRTGELFF. The DNA of the CDR3 is TGCGCCATTCTTGTGCGGGCTAGCGGGAGGACCGGGGAGCTGTTTTTT.

About this clonotype: A far larger clone is only one base removed, so a read error is likely. This sequence joins TRBV6-4 and TRBJ1-2; D is unclear. The V gene lost 9 bases and the J gene lost 0 bases, with 17 bases spanning the gap. The CDR3 is 15 residues long. Germline assignment: CDR1 MRHNA and CDR2 SNTAGT. This CDR3 is CARSYSVRTNYGYTF. The DNA for the CDR3 is TGTGCCAGAAGTTACTCTGTCAGAACTAACTATGGCTACACCTTC.

In its sample, this clonotype was seen many times. The DNA of the CDR3 is TGTGCCAGTAGTATAGATCGATACGGGAATTCACCCCTCCACTTT. It specifies CASSIDRYGNSPLHF. This rearrangement joins TRBV19 to TRBJ1-6; D is undetermined. The CDR3 has 15 residues. Germline V gene sequence: CDR1 LNHDA, CDR2 SQIVND (reference sequence). Trimming left V 0 bases short and J 7 bases short, with 10 bases between. The full variable domain, with the rest looked up from reference TRBV19 and TRBJ1-6, is DGGITQSPKYLFRKEGQNVTLSCEQNLNHDAMYWYRQDPGQGLRLIYYSQIVNDFQKGDIAEGYSVSREKKESFPLTVTSAQKNPTAFYLCASSIDRYGNSPLHFGNGTRLTVT.

V usage is TRBV20-1 and J usage is TRBJ2-3, with 8 positions matching TRBD2. J gave up 3 bases and V 3 bases, and 14 bases lay outside the gene matches. CDR3 length: 17 amino acids. Germline CDR1 DFQATT, CDR2 SNEGSKA (reference sequence). For the CDR3, the DNA is TGCAGTGCTAGTGGCGGGACTAGAGGGAGTCGAACAGATACGCAGTATTTT. Amino acid sequence: CSASGGTRGSRTDTQYF.

As regards this clonotype: With a far larger clone one base away, a read error is the likely cause. The rearrangement joins TRBV25-1 to TRBJ1-1; TRBD1 is a possible D gene (5 bases). The germline gives CDR1 MGHDK, CDR2 SYGVNS. The V end was cut by 7 bases, the J end by 10 bases, with 13 bases between. The CDR3 extends over 11 amino acids. This CDR3 is CASKVGTLAFF. The CDR3 DNA reads TGTGCCAGCAAGGTTGGGACGTTAGCTTTCTTT.

This clonotype was recorded many times. V usage is TRBV20-1 and J usage is TRBJ2-1; the match to TRBD1 covers 9 bases. Germline V gives CDR1 DFQATT, CDR2 SNEGSKA (reference sequence). Germline trimming cut 5 bases from V and 7 bases from J; bases unmatched to any gene: 9. The length of the CDR3 is 14 residues. The CDR3: CSADRDRVLNEQFF. The CDR3 nucleotides are TGCAGTGCTGACCGGGACAGGGTCTTGAATGAGCAGTTCTTC.

This clonotype was seen a few times. This may be a read error, as it is one base from a much larger clone. The V gene is TRBV2, the J gene TRBJ2-7, with 7 bases that match TRBD1. Per germline, CDR1 SNHLY and CDR2 FYNNEI. The CDR3 is made up of 12 amino acids. The CDR3 spells CANGDSTYERYF. The CDR3 DNA is TGTGCCAACGGGGACAGCACCTACGAGCGGTACTTC. Drawing the rest from reference TRBV2 and TRBJ2-7, the complete variable domain is EPEVTQTPSHQVTQMGQEVILRCVPISNHLYFYWYRQILGQKVEFLVSFYNNEISEKSEIFDDQFSVERPDGSNFTLKIRSTKLEDSAMYFCANGDSTYERYFGPGTRLTVT.

This clonotype was counted many times. The V gene is TRBV29-1, the J gene TRBJ1-1, with D unclear. Germline lookup yields CDR1 SQVTM and CDR2 ANQGSEA. V was trimmed by 6 bases and J by 0 bases, leaving 8 bases between them. The length of the CDR3 is 12 residues. Here the CDR3 DNA reads TGCAGCGTCAAGAATTTGAACACTGAAGCTTTCTTT. Translation gives CSVKNLNTEAFF.

This clonotype is classed as medium-sized. The chain combines TRBV7-9 with TRBJ1-2; D not resolved. The V and J ends lost 6 bases and 5 bases respectively, with 10 bases between them. Germline CDR1 and CDR2: SEHNR and FQNEAQ (reference sequence). The CDR3 totals 12 residues. The CDR3 DNA reads TGTGCCAGCAGACCAGATAAATATGGCTACACCTTC. The encoded protein is CASRPDKYGYTF.

Within the sample, this clonotype is medium-sized. This chain links TRBV12-3 or TRBV12-4 with TRBJ2-2, with D maybe TRBD2 (6 bases). The ends were cut back, 5 bases at V and 4 bases at J, with 8 bases in the middle. This CDR3 is built from 13 residues. The CDR3 protein is CASSPRGTGELFF. DNA of the CDR3: TGTGCCAGCAGTCCGCGGGGCACCGGGGAGCTGTTTTTT.

Many counts were recorded for this clonotype. The rearrangement joins TRBV28 to TRBJ2-7; tentative D call: TRBD2 (7 bases). The CDR3 is made up of 14 amino acids. From germline, CDR1 is MDHEN and CDR2 SYDVKM. V lost 6 bases and J lost 3, with 15 bases in between. CDR3 amino acids: CASREGGEGYEQYF. CDR3 nucleotides: TGTGCCAGCAGAGAAGGGGGGGAGGGCTACGAGCAGTACTTC.

This clonotype has at least ten counts. V gene TRBV9 combines with J gene TRBJ1-1; D might be TRBD1 (5 bases). The V end lost 0 bases, the J end lost 4 bases, and 10 bases lay between the germline ends. The CDR3 length is 14 residues. Germline lookup yields CDR1 SGDLS and CDR2 YYNGEE. The chain's CDR3 is CASSVVGPSTEAFF. The CDR3 bases are TGTGCCAGCAGCGTAGTGGGGCCCTCCACTGAAGCTTTCTTT.

As for this clonotype: This sequence is one base from a far larger clone and is likely a read error. The rearrangement links TRBV2 to TRBJ2-1, with TRBD1 matching 7 bases. V lost 6 bases, J lost 0 bases, and 17 bases stayed unmatched. The germline CDR1 and CDR2 sequences are SNHLY and FYNNEI. This CDR3 region has 19 residues. This chain's CDR3 is CASSHRTGLTTSSYNEQFF. CDR3 sequence (DNA): TGTGCCAGCAGCCACCGGACAGGCTTGACTACTAGCTCCTACAATGAGCAGTTCTTC.

Concerning this clonotype: The conserved phenylalanine or tryptophan is not found at the CDR3 terminus, so this likely reflects a read error. J is TRBJ2-6 and V is TRBV12-3 or TRBV12-4; weak D call: TRBD2 (6 bases). The CDR3 is 15 amino acids. Here the CDR3 reads CASSRRGSGANVLTL. DNA for the CDR3: TGTGCAAGCAGTAGACGGGGGTCTGGGGCCAACGTCCTGACTTTA.

About this clonotype: At one end the junction does not follow the germline gene, possibly because of a read error. The chain joins TRBV11-3 to TRBJ2-3; no definite D call. The germline V gene has CDR1 SGHNT and CDR2 YENEEA. The CDR3 is 14 residues long. The DNA for the CDR3 is TGTGCCAGCAGCCGAGAAACGGGCACAGATACTCAGTATTTT. It encodes CASSRETGTDTQYF.

This clonotype showed up many times. This chain connects TRBV7-2 to TRBJ2-7; D is undetermined. Germline lookup yields CDR1 SGHTA and CDR2 FQGNSA. Trimming pared 5 bases from V and 3 bases from J, leaving 17 bases between. The CDR3 loop spans 15 amino acids. The CDR3 spells CASSIDFQVVYEQYF. CDR3 in DNA: TGTGCCAGCAGCATAGACTTTCAGGTAGTCTACGAGCAGTACTTC.

This clonotype showed up many times. Possible read error: a much larger clone is one base away. This chain links TRBV12-3 or TRBV12-4 with TRBJ2-1; the D gene is possibly TRBD1 (5 bases). The CDR3 has 14 amino acids. V lost 8 bases and J lost 0, with 11 bases in between. As DNA, the CDR3 is TGTGCCAGCGGAACAGGTAGCTCCTACAATGAGCAGTTCTTC. Translated, it gives CASGTGSSYNEQFF.